This is a list of T cell receptor beta chains from one sample in a study of control samples from healthy donors and cancer patients. The assay was immunoSEQ multiplex PCR, and TCRdb's table has in-frame clones only and misses some. The sample holds about 150,000 clones, nearly 95% seen once. Material for sequencing was blood. The receptor set was obtained from a middle-aged man in good health. Both conserved end residues are part of each CDR3. The order of the fields is clone size, J gene, D gene, V gene, CDR3 protein, CDR3 DNA. A D gene is named only where the DNA matches it firmly. Only part of the rows carry a size: once, few, many, or a class if the clone is expanded.

size: -
J: TRBJ2-2
D: TRBD1
V: TRBV6-4
CDR3: CASTQTGFTGELFF
DNA: TGTGCCAGCACCCAGACAGGGTTCACCGGGGAGCTGTTTTTT

size: -
J: TRBJ2-1
D: -
V: TRBV2
CDR3: CASSDPGVDNEQFF
DNA: TGTGCCAGCAGCGACCCCGGGGTGGACAATGAGCAGTTCTTC

size: -
J: TRBJ2-7
D: -
V: TRBV10-3
CDR3: CAISAPVSYEQYF
DNA: TGTGCCATCAGTGCCCCAGTAAGCTACGAGCAGTACTTC

size: -
J: TRBJ2-7
D: -
V: TRBV18
CDR3: CASSRETDYYEQYF
DNA: TGTGCCAGCTCACGGGAGACAGACTACTACGAGCAGTACTTC

size: -
J: TRBJ1-6
D: TRBD1
V: TRBV18
CDR3: CASSPTPADRVNSPLHF
DNA: TGTGCCAGCTCACCAACACCGGCGGACAGGGTTAATTCACCCCTCCACTTT

size: -
J: TRBJ2-1
D: TRBD2
V: TRBV28
CDR3: CASRRGGGYNEQFF
DNA: TGTGCCAGCAGGAGGGGCGGGGGATACAATGAGCAGTTCTTC

size: -
J: TRBJ1-2
D: TRBD1
V: TRBV6-1
CDR3: CASSEALGQGYGYTF
DNA: TGTGCCAGCAGTGAAGCGCTGGGACAGGGATATGGCTACACCTTC

size: -
J: TRBJ2-2
D: -
V: TRBV30
CDR3: CAWRKTDNTGELFF
DNA: TGTGCCTGGAGGAAAACAGATAACACCGGGGAGCTGTTTTTT

size: -
J: TRBJ1-2
D: TRBD1
V: TRBV10-2
CDR3: CASSDIGQAVYGYTF
DNA: TGCGCCAGCAGTGATATTGGACAGGCAGTCTATGGCTACACCTTC

size: -
J: TRBJ1-1
D: -
V: TRBV7-9
CDR3: CASSLAGQPSAFF
DNA: TGTGCCAGCAGCTTAGCCGGACAGCCCTCCGCTTTCTTT

size: -
J: TRBJ1-2
D: -
V: TRBV18
CDR3: CASSPGEGYTF
DNA: TGTGCCAGCTCACCAGGGGAGGGCTACACCTTC

size: -
J: TRBJ2-5
D: -
V: TRBV14
CDR3: CASSQDGGQETQYF
DNA: TGTGCCAGCAGCCAAGATGGGGGACAAGAGACCCAGTACTTC

size: -
J: TRBJ2-1
D: TRBD2
V: TRBV14
CDR3: CASSQAGGPHNEQFF
DNA: TGTGCCAGCAGCCAAGCGGGAGGGCCTCACAATGAGCAGTTCTTC

size: -
J: TRBJ2-7
D: TRBD2
V: TRBV7-2
CDR3: CASSLAPAGGPGLNEQYF
DNA: TGTGCCAGCAGCTTAGCGCCAGCGGGAGGGCCGGGGTTGAACGAGCAGTACTTC

size: -
J: TRBJ1-1
D: -
V: TRBV12-3/TRBV12-4
CDR3: CASISSGVSEAFF
DNA: TGTGCCAGTATCTCATCGGGGGTGTCTGAAGCTTTCTTT

size: -
J: TRBJ2-5
D: TRBD2
V: TRBV28
CDR3: CASTNLAVQETQYF
DNA: TGTGCCAGCACCAACCTAGCGGTTCAAGAGACCCAGTACTTC

size: -
J: TRBJ1-2
D: -
V: TRBV30
CDR3: CAWSDSHYGYTF
DNA: TGTGCCTGGAGTGACAGCCACTATGGCTACACCTTC

size: -
J: TRBJ2-1
D: -
V: TRBV18
CDR3: CASSPNSYNEQFF
DNA: TGTGCCAGCTCACCGAACTCCTACAATGAGCAGTTCTTC

size: -
J: TRBJ2-1
D: -
V: TRBV12-5
CDR3: CASGRGGFDEQFF
DNA: TGTGCTAGTGGCAGAGGAGGGTTCGATGAGCAGTTCTTC

size: -
J: TRBJ2-1
D: -
V: TRBV5-1
CDR3: CASRAGQNRNEQFF
DNA: TGCGCCAGCAGGGCAGGACAGAATAGGAATGAGCAGTTCTTC

size: -
J: TRBJ1-4
D: -
V: TRBV9
CDR3: CASSVAAGRNEKLFF
DNA: TGTGCCAGCAGCGTAGCTGCGGGGAGGAATGAAAAACTGTTTTTT

size: -
J: TRBJ2-5
D: -
V: TRBV11-2
CDR3: CASSSLGPEQETQYF
DNA: TGTGCCAGCAGCTCCCTAGGACCGGAACAAGAGACCCAGTACTTC

size: -
J: TRBJ2-5
D: -
V: TRBV28
CDR3: CASSDETQYF
DNA: TGTGCCAGCAGTGACGAGACCCAGTACTTC

size: -
J: TRBJ2-3
D: TRBD1
V: TRBV5-1
CDR3: CASSLRTGFTDTQYF
DNA: TGCGCCAGCAGCTTGAGGACAGGGTTCACAGATACGCAGTATTTT

size: -
J: TRBJ2-1
D: TRBD2
V: TRBV5-4
CDR3: CASSPAAGASYNEQFF
DNA: TGTGCCAGCAGCCCTGCAGCGGGAGCGTCCTACAATGAGCAGTTCTTC

size: -
J: TRBJ2-1
D: TRBD2
V: TRBV4-1
CDR3: CASSQDLSIASGTGKEQFF
DNA: TGCGCCAGCAGCCAAGATTTAAGCATTGCTAGCGGAACCGGCAAAGAGCAGTTCTTC

size: few
J: TRBJ1-2
D: TRBD1
V: TRBV7-9
CDR3: CASSLSDRGRRSHGYTF
DNA: TGTGCCAGCAGCTTATCAGACAGGGGGCGCCGGTCTCATGGCTACACCTTC

size: -
J: TRBJ2-7
D: -
V: TRBV19
CDR3: CASSTELWRMGIEQYF
DNA: TGTGCCAGTAGTACAGAGTTATGGCGCATGGGTATCGAGCAGTACTTC